The rows below give T cell receptor beta chains drawn from one sample of a study of cytomegalovirus exposure and HLA in healthy donors. Profiling relied on immunoSEQ multiplex PCR, and the TCRdb table lists in-frame clones only, not all of them. The sample consists of around 300,000 clones, 85% to 90% of them appearing once. Sequenced material: PBMCs. All receptors derive from a woman aged 18-35 years in good health and CMV-seronegative. CDR3s include the opening cysteine and the closing phenylalanine or tryptophan. The D gene is left open where the match is weak. Not every row has a clone size; where given, it reads once, few, many or a size class.

d_gene	abundance	v_gene	j_gene	CDR3nt	CDR3aa
TRBD1	-	TRBV2	TRBJ2-2	TGTGCCAGCAGTCTACAGGGGGCGAACACCGGGGAGCTGTTTTTT	CASSLQGANTGELFF
TRBD1	once	TRBV19	TRBJ1-2	TGTGCCAGTACGGAAAGAGACAGGGGTGCCTATGGCTACACCTTC	CASTERDRGAYGYTF
-	-	TRBV5-6	TRBJ1-1	TGTGCCAGCAGCTTGGGGACAGAAGAAGCTTTCTTT	CASSLGTEEAFF
TRBD1	-	TRBV5-7	TRBJ2-4	TGTGCCAGCATCATGCAGGACAGGGGATCTCGCAAAAACATTCAGTACTTC	CASIMQDRGSRKNIQYF
TRBD1	-	TRBV4-1	TRBJ2-7	TGCGCCAGCAGCCTCACAGGACAGGGTGGCTACGAGCAGTACTTC	CASSLTGQGGYEQYF
-	-	TRBV30	TRBJ2-7	TGTGCCTGGAGTGTTATAGGGGCTCACCCTACCTACGAGCAGTACTTC	CAWSVIGAHPTYEQYF
-	-	TRBV30	TRBJ2-7	TGTGCCAGTGAACGGGACTCGACCTACGAGCAGTACTTC	CASERDSTYEQYF
TRBD2	-	TRBV5-1	TRBJ2-7	TGCGCCAGCAGCTTAGTGTCGGGGGGCTACGAGCAGTACTTC	CASSLVSGGYEQYF
-	once	TRBV7-7	TRBJ2-5	TGTGCTAGCAGCTCCTCCGGGGAGACCCAGTACTTC	CASSSSGETQYF
TRBD2	-	TRBV7-7	TRBJ2-5	TGTGCTAGCAGCCCCTATCGGGGCGGGGGAGAGACCCAGTACTTC	CASSPYRGGGETQYF
-	-	TRBV29-1	TRBJ2-7	TGCAGCGTTTGGGGGGTCTACGAGCAGTACTTC	CSVWGVYEQYF
-	-	TRBV6-6	TRBJ1-1	TGTGCCAGCAGTGATGGGTTGGTGGAGGCTTTCTTT	CASSDGLVEAFF
TRBD1	-	TRBV9	TRBJ2-6	TGTGCCAGCAGCCTGACGACAGGGGACGTTTTTACTGGGGCCAACGTCCTGACTTTC	CASSLTTGDVFTGANVLTF
-	few	TRBV10-3	TRBJ1-6	TGTGCCATCAGTCTAACAGGCCCCAATAATTCACCCCTCCACTTT	CAISLTGPNNSPLHF
-	-	TRBV2	TRBJ1-1	TGTGCCAGCAGGACCGGGTCGTACACTGAAGCTTTCTTT	CASRTGSYTEAFF
-	-	TRBV7-6	TRBJ2-5	TGTGCCAGCAGCCACCCGGATGCGGAGGAGACCCAGTACTTC	CASSHPDAEETQYF
-	-	TRBV6-1	TRBJ2-7	TGTGCCGTGGGGCCTTCCTACGAGCAGTACTTC	CAVGPSYEQYF
TRBD1	-	TRBV7-9	TRBJ1-3	TGTTCCAGCAGCTTAACAGGGGCTGGAAACACCATATATTTT	CSSSLTGAGNTIYF
TRBD2	-	TRBV6-6	TRBJ2-7	TGTGCCAGCAGTTACCGGACTAGCCTCCGGGGCGAGCAGTACTTC	CASSYRTSLRGEQYF
-	-	TRBV30	TRBJ1-4	TGTGCCTGGAGTGGGACAGCAGATAATGAAAAACTGTTTTTT	CAWSGTADNEKLFF
-	-	TRBV7-3	TRBJ2-1	TGTGCCAGCAGCTTAACCCCCTCCCACAATGAGCAGTTCTTC	CASSLTPSHNEQFF
TRBD1	-	TRBV15	TRBJ1-1	TGTGCCACCAGCACCACGGGGACAGGGGGTTATGAAGCTTTCTTT	CATSTTGTGGYEAFF
TRBD1	-	TRBV5-4	TRBJ2-7	TGTGCCAGCAGCCGCGACAGGGGTGACGAGCAGTACTTC	CASSRDRGDEQYF
TRBD2	-	TRBV7-2	TRBJ2-3	TGTGCCAGCAGCTTAATGGGAGCGGGGGGGCCGCATAGCACAGATACGCAGTATTTT	CASSLMGAGGPHSTDTQYF
-	-	TRBV6-5	TRBJ1-2	TGTGCCAGTCGCCTTGACGGAGTTGGCCTCTATGGCTACACCTTC	CASRLDGVGLYGYTF
TRBD1	-	TRBV6-1	TRBJ1-4	TGTGCCAGCCGAGACAGGGGATTAAATGAAAAACTGTTTTTT	CASRDRGLNEKLFF
TRBD1	-	TRBV7-9	TRBJ2-7	TGTTCCAGCAGCTCCACGCCCGGGACAGGGCTCTACGAGCAGTACTTC	CSSSSTPGTGLYEQYF
-	-	TRBV14	TRBJ1-1	TGTGCCAGCAGCCAAAGGCAGGGTTGGAACACTGAAGCTTTCTTT	CASSQRQGWNTEAFF
TRBD2	-	TRBV13	TRBJ2-5	TGTGCCAGCAGCGTGATGACTAGCGGGGGTGGGGGGACCCAGTACTTC	CASSVMTSGGGGTQYF
-	once	TRBV6-1	TRBJ2-3	TGTGCCAGCAGTGAAGCCAGGCGGGGCGGCACAGATACGCAGTATTTT	CASSEARRGGTDTQYF
-	-	TRBV11-2	TRBJ2-5	TGTGCCAGCAGCTCCGGCTCCGGGCGGGGCCTACAGGAGACCCAGTACTTC	CASSSGSGRGLQETQYF
TRBD1	-	TRBV13	TRBJ1-2	TGTGCCAGCAGCTCTGAGGACAGGGGCTATGGCTACACCTTC	CASSSEDRGYGYTF
-	-	TRBV5-1	TRBJ1-2	TGCGCCAGCAGCTTGGCCGGACAGAACTATGGCTACACCTTC	CASSLAGQNYGYTF
TRBD2	-	TRBV2	TRBJ2-2	TGTGCCAGCAGAGTCGGGGGGGTAGCCAATCCCGGGGAGCTGTTTTTT	CASRVGGVANPGELFF
TRBD2	-	TRBV5-1	TRBJ2-5	TGCGCCAGCAGCTTGATAGCGGGGGGGCAAGAGACCCAGTACTTC	CASSLIAGGQETQYF
TRBD1	-	TRBV27	TRBJ2-3	TGTGCCAGCAGTCCTACGACACAGGGGAAGGATACGCAGTATTTT	CASSPTTQGKDTQYF
-	-	TRBV5-5	TRBJ1-2	TGTGCCAGCAGCCCGGAGGGTGCTCCTTACTACGGCTACACCTTC	CASSPEGAPYYGYTF
TRBD2	-	TRBV6-5	TRBJ2-1	TGTGCCAGCAGTTTTTGGACTAGCGGATACAATGAGCAGTTCTTC	CASSFWTSGYNEQFF
TRBD2	-	TRBV7-3	TRBJ2-7	TGTGCCAGCAGCTTATCTAGCGGGGGGGCCTACGAGCAGTACTTC	CASSLSSGGAYEQYF
-	-	TRBV19	TRBJ1-1	TGTGCCAGTCAGGTGTGGGTGAACACTGAAGCTTTCTTT	CASQVWVNTEAFF
TRBD2	-	TRBV9	TRBJ2-1	TGTGCCAGCAGCGGGATAGCGGGGGCGAGGTATAATGAGCAGTTCTTC	CASSGIAGARYNEQFF
-	-	TRBV18	TRBJ1-2	TGTGCCAGCTCACCACCAGGAGGGGTGAGGGGCTACACCTTC	CASSPPGGVRGYTF
-	-	TRBV20-1	TRBJ2-1	TGCAGTGCTAGGAGGAATGAGCAGTTCTTC	CSARRNEQFF
TRBD2	-	TRBV5-1	TRBJ2-3	TGCGCCAGCAGCTCGGTACCGGGGGGGCCTCCTAGCACAGATACGCAGTATTTT	CASSSVPGGPPSTDTQYF
TRBD2	-	TRBV11-2	TRBJ2-7	TGTGCCAGCAGCTTAGATTCAAGGCTAGCGGGACGGGACGAGCAGTACTTC	CASSLDSRLAGRDEQYF
TRBD1	-	TRBV9	TRBJ1-2	TGTGCCAGCAGCGTAGCTAAAGATGAGAGAGGGGGCAACTATGGCTACACCTTC	CASSVAKDERGGNYGYTF
-	-	TRBV5-1	TRBJ2-1	TGCGCCAGCAGCCCTAACCTGAATGAGCAGTTCTTC	CASSPNLNEQFF
-	-	TRBV5-5	TRBJ2-7	TGTGCCAGCAGCTTGGTGGACCGGGGGGCGTCCTACGAGCAGTACTTC	CASSLVDRGASYEQYF
-	-	TRBV19	TRBJ2-5	TGTGCCAGTAGTCCCAGACACCGTCAAGAGACCCAGTACTTC	CASSPRHRQETQYF
-	-	TRBV5-1	TRBJ2-7	TGCGCCAGCAGCTTGGTGGCCGATTACGAGCAGTACTTC	CASSLVADYEQYF
-	-	TRBV15	TRBJ1-5	TGTGCCACCAGCAGAGACGTAGGGGACCCGAACGGGGGGCCCCAGCATTTT	CATSRDVGDPNGGPQHF
TRBD1	-	TRBV19	TRBJ2-7	TGTGCCAGTAGCGCCGGGACAGGGGAAACCTACGAGCAGTACTTC	CASSAGTGETYEQYF
TRBD1	-	TRBV2	TRBJ1-3	TGTGCCAGCACCCGACAGGGTATGGAGACCTCTGGAAACACCATATATTTT	CASTRQGMETSGNTIYF
-	once	TRBV7-3	TRBJ2-2	TGTGCCAGCAGCTTATCTCGGAGCTCACCGAACACCGGGGAGCTGTTTTTT	CASSLSRSSPNTGELFF
-	-	TRBV19	TRBJ1-5	TGTGCCAGTACAAAAGTGGGGAGCGCCCAGCCCCAGCATTTT	CASTKVGSAQPQHF
TRBD1	-	TRBV10-2	TRBJ1-3	TGCGCCAGCAGCGGACAGGGGTTCGCCGGAAACACCATATATTTT	CASSGQGFAGNTIYF
-	-	TRBV6-6	TRBJ2-1	TGTGCCAGCAGTTACTCATTGGAGGGGAATGAGCAGTTCTTC	CASSYSLEGNEQFF